Each of the 32 T cell receptor beta chains below was sequenced from the same sample in a study of blood T cells in healthy people across ages. Next came a second PCR, run for about 7 to 12 cycles, which used a sample-barcoded 5' primer along with a J-beta primer mix. From the 5' RACE reads, TCRdb called clonotypes with MiXCR, one entry per CDR3 protein. Of around 1,000,000 distinct CDR3 sequences in the sample, 20% to 25% were seen once. These data also formed part of another study, on T cells of mothers and their children.

Sequencing was done on a sample of blood. These receptors came from a girl aged 2 to 10 in good health.

There are a few counts of this clonotype. A junction end diverges from the germline sequence, so it may reflect a read error. V gene TRBV20-1 combines with J gene TRBJ2-5; TRBD2 matches at 8 bases. The V gene's germline CDR1 is DFQATT and CDR2 SNEGSKA (reference sequence). The CDR3 extends over 12 amino acids. The CDR3 nucleotides are TGCAGTGCTAGATCCCCGGGACTAGTCCTCTTCTTC. It is translated as CSARSPGLVLFF.

This rearrangement joins TRBV11-1 to TRBJ2-5; TRBD2 matches at 7 bases. The CDR3 length is 15 residues. Germline V gene sequence: CDR1 SGHAT, CDR2 FQDESV (reference sequence). J gave up 4 bases and V 11 bases, and 16 bases lay outside the gene matches. CDR3 sequence reads: CAGTWERDAGETQYF. The CDR3 DNA reads TGTGCCGGCACCTGGGAGCGGGACGCCGGAGAGACCCAGTACTTC.

The V gene is TRBV9, the J gene TRBJ2-7; TRBD2 aligns across 10 bases. The germline V gene has CDR1 SGDLS and CDR2 YYNGEE. V lost 0 bases and J lost 2; bases outside the gene matches: 5. This CDR3 region has 16 residues. In DNA, the CDR3 is TGTGCCAGCAGCGTAGGAGGTAGCGGGGGGCCCTACGAGCAGTACTTC. It yields the protein CASSVGGSGGPYEQYF.

This clonotype turned up a few times. The chain links TRBV2 to TRBJ1-1, with D hard to call. Germline values: CDR1 SNHLY, CDR2 FYNNEI. This CDR3 is 12 amino acids long. Deletions cut 10 bases from V and 3 bases from J, with 12 bases between. The CDR3 sequence is CANGEGYTEAFF. The CDR3 nucleotides read TGTGCCAACGGGGAGGGATACACTGAAGCTTTCTTT.

The chain is built from TRBV6-5 and TRBJ1-1; D uncertain. Germline V gene lookup returns CDR1 MNHEY and CDR2 SVGAGI. The CDR3 loop spans 16 amino acids. Trimming left V 5 bases short and J 2 bases short, with 18 bases between. CDR3 loop: CASSPIFTDPNTEAFF. CDR3 in DNA: TGTGCCAGCAGTCCTATATTCACTGACCCTAACACTGAAGCTTTCTTT.

The chain employs TRBV20-1 and TRBJ2-5; the D gene could be TRBD1 or TRBD2 (5 bases each). Germline assignment: CDR1 DFQATT and CDR2 SNEGSKA (reference sequence). The V and J ends lost 8 bases and 5 bases respectively, with 12 bases between them. The CDR3 is made up of 11 amino acids. CDR3 region: CSSRGLETQYF. DNA for the CDR3: TGCAGTTCGAGGGGATTGGAGACCCAGTACTTC.

The V gene is TRBV5-4, the J gene TRBJ2-1; D remains ambiguous. CDR3 length: 13 residues. Germline V gene lookup returns CDR1 SGHNT and CDR2 YYREEE (reference sequence). Trimming took 0 bases from V and 8 from J, leaving 9 bases between them. The CDR3 sequence is CASSLEMLDEQFF. The CDR3 nucleotides read TGTGCCAGCAGCTTGGAGATGTTGGATGAGCAGTTCTTC.

This CDR3 reads CASGGGQSYGYTF. CDR3 sequence (DNA): TGTGCTAGTGGTGGGGGACAGTCCTATGGCTACACCTTC. V usage is TRBV12-5 and J usage is TRBJ1-2; 7 nucleotides align to TRBD1. Germline V lookup: CDR1 LGHNT, CDR2 FRNRAP. V gave up 5 bases and J gave up 4 bases; unmatched junction bases: 4. This CDR3 spans 13 amino acids.

This clonotype was counted a few times. This chain uses TRBV19 with TRBJ2-1; D might be TRBD2 (6 bases). There are 17 residues in the CDR3. The germline V gene encodes CDR1 LNHDA and CDR2 SQIVND (reference sequence). Between the trimmed V and J ends, which lost 7 bases and 0 bases, there was a span of 19 bases. The DNA for the CDR3 is TGTGCCAGTACCCGGGGGAGACAGTTTAGCTCCTACAATGAGCAGTTCTTC. It is translated as CASTRGRQFSSYNEQFF.

The CDR3 region is CASSLEGWGGPTDTQYF. The CDR3 DNA is TGCGCCAGCAGCTTGGAAGGATGGGGAGGGCCCACAGATACGCAGTATTTT. The chain has TRBV5-1 and TRBJ2-3; 7 bases line up with TRBD2. V lost 0 bases to trimming and J lost 2 bases; unmatched junction nucleotides: 9. Germline V gene sequence: CDR1 SGHRS, CDR2 YFSETQ. This CDR3 has 17 residues.

A few counts support this clonotype. The V and J genes are TRBV12-3 or TRBV12-4 and TRBJ1-2, with 9 bases that match TRBD1. The CDR3 covers 15 residues. The trim removed 5 bases at V and 8 bases at J, leaving 12 bases unmatched. The CDR3 DNA reads as TGTGCCAGCAGTCCCGGACAGGGGTTACCTTACGGCTACACCTTC. It specifies CASSPGQGLPYGYTF.

V gene TRBV20-1 combines with J gene TRBJ1-2; a weak D match, TRBD1 (5 bases). Germline values: CDR1 DFQATT, CDR2 SNEGSKA (reference sequence). The CDR3 runs to 12 residues. V dropped 3 bases and J dropped 4 bases, with 9 bases sitting between them. CDR3 coding DNA: TGCAGTGCTAGTGGGACCTCCTATGGCTACACCTTC. This sequence encodes CSASGTSYGYTF.

In this sample, this clonotype turned up many times. The genes are TRBV29-1 and TRBJ2-3; 7 nucleotides align to TRBD1. The ends lost 7 bases at V and 5 bases at J; junction bases unmatched: 9. Looked up from germline, CDR1 is SQVTM and CDR2 is ANQGSEA. The CDR3 is made up of 13 amino acids. The CDR3 DNA reads as TGCAGCGCCGAGACAGGGATTGAAGATACGCAGTATTTT. It yields the protein CSAETGIEDTQYF.

The J gene is TRBJ1-2, the V gene TRBV7-2; unclear D gene. V was trimmed by 6 bases and J by 0 bases, leaving 23 bases between them. The CDR3 runs 18 residues. The germline V gene encodes CDR1 SGHTA and CDR2 FQGNSA. CDR3 sequence reads: CASRPPSTVILANYGYTF. CDR3 DNA: TGTGCCAGCAGGCCCCCATCTACAGTGATTCTAGCTAACTATGGCTACACCTTC.

The chain uses TRBV6-5 and TRBJ2-2, with 9 bases aligning to TRBD2. Unmatched junction bases numbered 10, after V lost 6 bases and J lost 8 bases. The CDR3 consists of 15 residues. Germline V gene data show CDR1 as MNHEY and CDR2 as SVGAGI. CDR3 nucleotides: TGTGCCAGCAGCAAAGGACTAGCGAATTCAGGGGAGCTGTTTTTT. Residues: CASSKGLANSGELFF.

This clonotype was detected a few times. The V call is TRBV5-1, the J call TRBJ2-1; the match to TRBD2 covers 7 bases. The CDR3 length is 15 residues. With 2 bases clipped from V and 5 bases from J, the junction kept 7 bases outside the gene matches. The V gene's germline CDR1 is SGHRS and CDR2 YFSETQ. The CDR3 is CASSFEGTSDNEQFF. The CDR3 DNA is TGCGCCAGCAGCTTCGAAGGTACTAGCGACAATGAGCAGTTCTTC.

This clonotype was seen a few times. This chain connects TRBV27 to TRBJ2-6; D gene uncertain. With 1 base removed from V and 0 bases from J, the gap between germline ends came to 7 bases. This CDR3 has 16 residues. Germline assignment: CDR1 MNHEY and CDR2 SMNVEV (reference sequence). CDR3 amino acids: CASSLFGVSGANVLTF. The CDR3, as DNA: TGTGCCAGCAGTTTATTTGGGGTCTCTGGGGCCAACGTCCTGACTTTC.

This chain uses TRBV7-2 with TRBJ1-2; the D gene is possibly TRBD1 (5 bases). CDR1 and CDR2 from the germline V gene are SGHTA and FQGNSA. V lost 3 bases and J lost 4, with 9 bases in between. The CDR3 sequence is 13 residues long. This chain's CDR3 is CASSFQGIYGYTF. Written as DNA, the CDR3 is TGTGCCAGCAGCTTCCAGGGAATCTATGGCTACACCTTC.

The V call is TRBV6-1, the J call TRBJ2-6; D remains unclear. Per germline, CDR1 MNHNS and CDR2 SASEGT. The CDR3 is made up of 14 amino acids. The V end lost 2 bases, the J end lost 2 bases, and 4 bases lay between the germline ends. CDR3 loop: CASSEIPGANVLTF. CDR3 sequence (DNA): TGTGCCAGCAGTGAAATCCCTGGGGCCAACGTCCTGACTTTC.

This clonotype was seen more than once but under ten times. An end of the junction differs from the germline gene, which may be a read error. The chain is built from TRBV7-9 and TRBJ1-3; a weak D match, TRBD1 (5 bases). Per the germline V gene, CDR1 is SEHNR and CDR2 is FQNEAQ (reference sequence). The CDR3 consists of 17 residues. The CDR3 DNA is TGTGCCAGCAGCTCATCCCTTTCACAGGAGTTCGTGGACACCGTATATTTT. Protein: CASSSSLSQEFVDTVYF.

The chain links TRBV20-1 to TRBJ1-6; 9 positions match TRBD1. Losses at the gene ends were 6 bases for V and 8 bases for J; bases not matched to a gene: 5. Germline CDR1 is DFQATT and CDR2 is SNEGSKA (reference sequence). The CDR3 has 13 residues. CDR3 amino acids: CSASGTGYSPLHF. In nucleotides, the CDR3 is TGCAGTGCCTCCGGGACAGGGTATTCACCCCTCCACTTT.

This clonotype was counted ten times or more. This chain uses TRBV6-4 with TRBJ2-3; 12 positions agree with TRBD2. The CDR3 spans 16 residues. V lost 2 bases and J lost 0; bases outside the gene matches: 0. Per germline, CDR1 MRHNA and CDR2 SNTAGT. CDR3 sequence (DNA): TGTGCCAGCAGTGACGGGACTAGCGGGAGCACAGATACGCAGTATTTT. Its protein product is CASSDGTSGSTDTQYF.

V and J are TRBV6-1 and TRBJ2-1; 15 positions match TRBD2. CDR1 MNHNS and CDR2 SASEGT come from the germline V gene. Trimming took 1 base from V and 13 from J; bases not matched to a gene: 17. This CDR3 is 19 amino acids long. CDR3 in amino acids: CASSEVYGTSGGPELIQFF. In nucleotides, the CDR3 is TGTGCCAGCAGTGAAGTTTATGGGACTAGCGGGGGGCCGGAATTAATCCAGTTCTTC.

The chain couples TRBV10-3 to TRBJ1-1; D gene ambiguous. CDR1 is ENHRY, CDR2 SYGVKD, per germline. The ends were cut back, 4 bases at V and 6 bases at J, with 24 bases in the middle. The CDR3 totals 17 residues. The CDR3 bases are TGTGCCATCAGTGGGCCCAGAGCGATCAAAATTTTCTCTGAAGCTTTCTTT. Protein: CAISGPRAIKIFSEAFF.

This clonotype was recorded many times. V usage is TRBV27 and J usage is TRBJ2-1; D is unresolved. V gave up 1 base and J gave up 3 bases, with 4 bases separating them. Germline V gene lookup returns CDR1 MNHEY and CDR2 SMNVEV (reference sequence). This CDR3 comprises 13 residues. The chain's CDR3 is CASSLFSYNEQFF. The CDR3 DNA reads as TGTGCCAGCAGTTTATTCAGCTACAATGAGCAGTTCTTC.

The CDR3 bases are TGTGCCAGCAGTTGCTCGGGCAGGATGGATGAGCAGTTCTTC. This encodes CASSCSGRMDEQFF. V gene TRBV6-6 combines with J gene TRBJ2-5; D is uncertain. The J call may be mistaken, given a closer DNA end match to TRBJ2-1. Germline lookup yields CDR1 MNHNY and CDR2 SVGAGI (reference sequence). The CDR3 has 14 amino acids.

This CDR3 reads CASRNRGQGSYEQYF. The CDR3 region has the DNA TGTGCCAGCAGAAATCGTGGACAGGGATCCTACGAGCAGTACTTC. The V call is TRBV28, the J call TRBJ2-7, with 8 bases aligning to TRBD1. Germline CDR1 reads MDHEN; CDR2 reads SYDVKM. The CDR3 has 15 residues. V dropped 6 bases and J dropped 1; count of bases not matched to a gene: 8.

There are a few counts of this clonotype. The chain is built from TRBV7-6 and TRBJ2-2; D perhaps matches TRBD2 (5 bases). V lost 5 bases to trimming and J lost 6 bases, with 13 bases between them. The CDR3 sequence is 14 residues long. Germline-derived CDR1 and CDR2 are SGHVS and FNYEAQ. The CDR3 nucleotides are TGTGCCAGCAGCCCTGGTTCCGGGGCCGGGGAGCTGTTTTTT. Protein: CASSPGSGAGELFF.

The CDR3 here is CASSLSPLPDSTDTQYF. CDR3 in DNA: TGTGCCAGCAGTTTATCGCCCCTGCCGGACAGCACAGATACGCAGTATTTT. The V and J genes are TRBV27 and TRBJ2-3; D is ambiguous. The germline CDR1 and CDR2 sequences are MNHEY and SMNVEV (reference sequence). V gave up 0 bases and J gave up 0 bases, with 13 bases separating them. The CDR3 runs to 17 residues.

This clonotype has only a few counts. The chain links TRBV3-1 to TRBJ1-3; D unresolved. The length of the CDR3 is 16 residues. Germline loops: CDR1 LGHDT, CDR2 YNNKEL (reference sequence). V shed 0 bases and J shed 0 bases, with 9 bases lying between them. The CDR3 loop is CASSQEASLSGNTIYF. The CDR3 DNA reads as TGTGCCAGCAGCCAAGAAGCATCCCTCTCTGGAAACACCATATATTTT.

The chain employs TRBV29-1 and TRBJ2-5; tentatively, D is TRBD1 (6 bases). The J call may be faulty, since TRBJ2-7 better matches the DNA end. CDR1 and CDR2 (germline): SQVTM, ANQGSEA. The CDR3 is 11 amino acids. As DNA, the CDR3 is TGCAGCGTTGATAAGGGGGACGAGCAGTACTTC. This encodes CSVDKGDEQYF.

The chain recombines TRBV28 with TRBJ2-7, with 9 bases fitting TRBD1. With V trimmed by 6 bases and J by 4 bases, 10 bases remained unmatched. This CDR3 spans 15 amino acids. Germline CDR1 is MDHEN and CDR2 is SYDVKM. The CDR3 here is CASRRRGTGRYEQYF. The CDR3, as DNA: TGTGCCAGCAGACGCCGCGGGACAGGGAGGTACGAGCAGTACTTC.